A selection of T cell receptor beta chains follows, all from one sample in a study of molecular identifiers for immune sequencing clone quantification. Each CDR3 protein is one row after TCRdb ran MiXCR on the PCR reads. The table shows 600,000 to 650,000 distinct CDR3 sequences, with nearly 20% occurring only once. The sample consisted of naive CD8+ T cells from blood, with Jurkat cell RNA spiked in. The origin of the receptors is a human donor in good health. Some libraries in this study had Jurkat cell RNA spiked in. The CDR3 runs from the conserved cysteine through the conserved F or W. Each record gives: D gene, clone size, V gene, J gene, CDR3 DNA, CDR3 protein. The D gene is left open where the match is weak. For some rows the clone size is stated as once, few or many, or as a class when expanded; others skip it.

.	few	TRBV15	TRBJ2-6	TGTGCCACCAGCAGAGTTTTGGCGGGTTCCGGGGCCAACGTCCTGACTTTC	CATSRVLAGSGANVLTF
TRBD2	.	TRBV27	TRBJ2-7	TGTGCCAGCAGTTTATTGGGGACTAGCGGAACCTCCTACGAGCAGTACTTC	CASSLLGTSGTSYEQYF
.	.	TRBV12-3/TRBV12-4	TRBJ1-3	TGTGCCAGCAGTCCCAGGACGACCCGGGGCTCTGGAAACACCATATATTTT	CASSPRTTRGSGNTIYF
TRBD2	many	TRBV11-1	TRBJ2-3	TGTGCCAGCAGCCCATGGACTAGCGGGAGGGATAATACGCAGTATTTT	CASSPWTSGRDNTQYF
.	many	TRBV2	TRBJ2-3	TGTGCCAGCAGTTCGCCGGGACACCCCACAGATACGCAGTATTTT	CASSSPGHPTDTQYF
.	many	TRBV4-1	TRBJ1-5	TGCGCCAGCAGCCAAGTACAGGGTAATGAACAGCCCCAGCATTTT	CASSQVQGNEQPQHF
.	many	TRBV29-1	TRBJ1-5	TGCAGCCCCCCGGATGGTCAGCCCCAGCATTTT	CSPPDGQPQHF
TRBD2	many	TRBV6-5	TRBJ2-5	TGTGCCAGCAGTCTAGCGGGGGGTCCCCAAGAGACCCAGTACTTC	CASSLAGGPQETQYF
.	many	TRBV3-1	TRBJ2-2	TGTGCCAGCAGCCCCGGTCTCACCGGGGAGCTGTTTTTT	CASSPGLTGELFF
.	.	TRBV11-3	TRBJ2-1	TGTGCCAGCAGCGCTCGGGACGGTCGCAATGAGCAGTTCTTC	CASSARDGRNEQFF
.	many	TRBV5-4	TRBJ2-3	TGTGCCAGCAGCTCGCTGGAGGACGGCACAGATACGCAGTATTTT	CASSSLEDGTDTQYF
.	many	TRBV9	TRBJ2-3	TGTGCCAGCAGCTTCGAGGGACGGCATACAGATACGCAGTATTTT	CASSFEGRHTDTQYF
TRBD1	.	TRBV6-9	TRBJ2-5	TGTGCCAGCAGTCATAACAGGGGGATGTACCAAGAGACCCAGTACTTC	CASSHNRGMYQETQYF
TRBD2	.	TRBV7-9	TRBJ2-2	TGTGCCAGCAGCTTAGCGCGGGGGGGAGCGAACACCGGGGAGCTGTTTTTT	CASSLARGGANTGELFF
TRBD1	few	TRBV4-1	TRBJ2-7	TGCGCCAGCAGCCCCCTACAGGGGCTGTACGAGCAGTACTTC	CASSPLQGLYEQYF
.	many	TRBV29-1	TRBJ1-5	TGCAGCGTTGAAGAGGCCCCCCCCGGGGCCCAGCATTTT	CSVEEAPPGAQHF
TRBD2	many	TRBV27	TRBJ2-3	TGTGCCAGCGGAGCGGGAGGTGCAGATACGCAGTATTTT	CASGAGGADTQYF
TRBD1	many	TRBV7-6	TRBJ2-3	TGTGCCAGCAGCCAAGGACAGGGGGGGTATACGCAGTATTTT	CASSQGQGGYTQYF
.	many	TRBV7-2	TRBJ2-1	TGTGCCAGCAGGATGAGTGGTACTAGCCGGGTGCATGAGCAGTTCTTC	CASRMSGTSRVHEQFF
TRBD1	few	TRBV27	TRBJ2-5	TGTGCCAGCAGTCTACAGGGGTGGCCGTCGGAGACCCAGTACTTC	CASSLQGWPSETQYF
.	many	TRBV2	TRBJ2-2	TGTGCCACCCAGACCCAAGGCACGAACACCGGGGAGCTGTTTTTT	CATQTQGTNTGELFF
.	few	TRBV7-6	TRBJ1-4	TGTGCCAGCAGCCCATCCCCGAAGCAGGGGAGGCAAACTAATGAAAAACTGTTTTTT	CASSPSPKQGRQTNEKLFF
.	.	TRBV5-3	TRBJ2-5	TGTGCCACTGACCGGGACACCCAAGAGACCCAGTACTTC	CATDRDTQETQYF
TRBD1	many	TRBV7-8	TRBJ1-1	TGTGCCAGCAGCGTGTACAGGGGAGGCACTGAAGCTTTCTTT	CASSVYRGGTEAFF
.	many	TRBV27	TRBJ2-7	TGTGCCAGCAGTTTAAGGGGAATTGCCTACGAGCAGTACTTC	CASSLRGIAYEQYF
.	few	TRBV29-1	TRBJ2-7	TGCAGCGTTAACCGGGACACCTCCTACGAGCAGTACTTC	CSVNRDTSYEQYF
.	many	TRBV7-2	TRBJ2-3	TGTGCCAGCAGCTTTAGTGGGGGAGACTCAGATACGCAGTATTTT	CASSFSGGDSDTQYF